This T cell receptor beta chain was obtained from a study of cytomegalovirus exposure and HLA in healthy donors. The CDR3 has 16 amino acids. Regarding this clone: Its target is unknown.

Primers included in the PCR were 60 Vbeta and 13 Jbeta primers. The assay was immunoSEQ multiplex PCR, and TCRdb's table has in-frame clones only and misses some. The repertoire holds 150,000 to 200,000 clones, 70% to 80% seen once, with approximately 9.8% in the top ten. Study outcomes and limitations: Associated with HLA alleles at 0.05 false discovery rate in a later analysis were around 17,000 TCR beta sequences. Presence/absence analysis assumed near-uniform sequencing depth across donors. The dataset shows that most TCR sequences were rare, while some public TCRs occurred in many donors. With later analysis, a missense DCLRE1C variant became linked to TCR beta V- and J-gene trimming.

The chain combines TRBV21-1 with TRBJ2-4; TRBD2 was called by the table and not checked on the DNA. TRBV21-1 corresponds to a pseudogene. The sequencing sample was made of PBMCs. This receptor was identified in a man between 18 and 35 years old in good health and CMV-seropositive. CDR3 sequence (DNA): TGTGCCAGCAGCAAAGGACTAGCGGCGGGCAAAAACATTCAGTACTTC. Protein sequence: CASSKGLAAGKNIQYF.